The entry below gives a single T cell receptor beta chain sequence along with its context. The antigen this receptor binds is unknown. No base quality information exists; no much larger clone differs at one position. The sample originates from a study of OX40 agonist ivuxolimab in advanced cancers. With respect to the entire study: Ivuxolimab was an agonistic, fully human IgG2 monoclonal antibody directed against OX40 (CD134), a costimulatory receptor. Intravenous ivuxolimab was administered to patients every 2 weeks at six dose levels: 0.01, 0.1, 0.3, 1.5, 3 and 10 mg/kg. Of the approximately 54 patients in dose escalation, 19 had hepatocellular carcinoma, some 15 had melanoma, 9 had renal cell carcinoma and 9 had head and neck cancer. In the dose-escalation cohort, roughly 80% of patients were male, and the mean age was approximately 60 years, with a range of roughly 20 to 79. Prior anti-PD-1, anti-PD-L1 or anti-CTLA-4 therapy was permitted, and checkpoint inhibitors had been received by roughly 40% of dose-escalation patients. Three dose-escalation patients achieved partial responses, one with hepatocellular carcinoma and two with cutaneous melanoma. Peripheral TCRbeta sequencing was intended to test whether TCR sequence diversity was altered and clonal T-cell expansion was caused by ivuxolimab. The paper describes the monotherapy dose-escalation part (N of about 47 patients) of the phase I trial of ivuxolimab. The paper as a whole reports these results and caveats: Low levels of normalized T-cell clonal expansion were also shown by some nonresponding patients. In partial responders in the 0.1-3.0 mg/kg groups, normalized peripheral clonal expansion was found to be among the lowest, especially among CD8+ T cells. The antigen specificity of the peripheral T cells that underwent clonal expansion was not determined. At doses of 0.1 to 3.0 mg/kg, clonal expansion of both CD4+ and CD8+ T cells in blood was seen between baseline and week 6. After ivuxolimab, CD8+ T cells had more expanded clones than CD4+ T cells on average.

Patients with a history of autoimmune disease or receiving systemic immunosuppression were excluded from the trial. Peripheral blood for TCR sequencing was collected from all dose cohorts at baseline, on cycle 4 day 1, and on cycle 7 day 1. The samples were drawn from a first-in-human, open-label, multicenter phase I dose-escalation trial of ivuxolimab. Adults with locally advanced or metastatic head and neck squamous cell, hepatocellular, melanoma or renal cell carcinoma were enrolled in the trial. Before TCR sequencing, CD4+ and CD8+ T cells were separately sorted from peripheral blood. For sequencing of the TCRbeta CDR3 region, genomic DNA was extracted from the sorted cells. The immunoSEQ Assay was used to sequence the TCRbeta CDR3 regions. Drawn from immuneACCESS, this table holds only the in-frame rearrangements with V and J called that TCRdb kept. Clones are partly lost; checked studies trace under half to an unresolved V gene and leave the rest unexplained. The sample has about 59,000 clones on record, roughly 84% of them singletons. Around 2% of the sample belongs to the ten largest clones.

The sequenced sample was CD4+ or CD8+ T cells sorted from blood, obtained in a trial of the OX40 agonist ivuxolimab. This TCR came from an adult with an advanced solid tumor such as melanoma, head and neck, liver or kidney cancer.

DNA sequence: TGTGCCAGTACCAGGACTAGCGGAGTCGATTTCGCCAAAAACATTCAGTACTTC. Translated, this is CASTRTSGVDFAKNIQYF. This receptor chain uses TRBV19 and TRBJ2-4; the junction holds 10 bases that match TRBD2. As encoded in the germline V gene (reference sequence), CDR1 is LNHDA while CDR2 is SQIVND. The CDR3 contains 18 residues, cysteine and phenylalanine counted. The DNA shown is the 54-base CDR3, in frame from base 1. Trimming removed 7 bases from V and 1 base from J; the gene matches leave 13 bases unexplained.